The clone carrying this T cell receptor (beta chain) was detected only once. The CDR3 loop spans 15 amino acids. Trimming cost V 4 bases and J 3 bases, with 12 bases left between them. Looked up from germline, CDR1 is SEHNR and CDR2 is FQNEAQ (reference sequence). These data come from a study of T cell changes during pregnancy in multiple sclerosis. Sequencing used immunoSEQ multiplex PCR; TCRdb keeps in-frame clones, though not all of them. The table lists roughly 40,000 clones, nearly 90% of them singletons. The chain has TRBV7-9 and TRBJ2-2; no reliable D call. This TCR came from a female donor with multiple sclerosis, enrolled in a pregnancy study. Sample: CD8+ T cells from peripheral blood mononuclear cells, taken in the first trimester of pregnancy. The CDR3 loop reads CASSSSKSHTGELFF. The CDR3 DNA follows: TGTGCCAGCAGCTCCTCCAAGAGCCACACCGGGGAGCTGTTTTTT.